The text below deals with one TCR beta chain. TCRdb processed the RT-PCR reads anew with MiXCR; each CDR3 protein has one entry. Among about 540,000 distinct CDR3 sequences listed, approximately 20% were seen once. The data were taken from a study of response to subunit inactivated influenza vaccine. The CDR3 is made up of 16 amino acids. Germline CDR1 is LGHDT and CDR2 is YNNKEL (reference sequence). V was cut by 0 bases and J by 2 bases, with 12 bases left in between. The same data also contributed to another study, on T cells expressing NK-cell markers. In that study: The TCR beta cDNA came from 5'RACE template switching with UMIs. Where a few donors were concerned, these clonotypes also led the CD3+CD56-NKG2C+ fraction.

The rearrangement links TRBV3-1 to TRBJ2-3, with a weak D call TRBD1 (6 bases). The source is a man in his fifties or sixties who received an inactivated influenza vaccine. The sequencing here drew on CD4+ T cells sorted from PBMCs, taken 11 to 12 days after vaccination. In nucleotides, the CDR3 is TGTGCCAGCAGCCAAGATTGGACAGTTACCACAGATACGCAGTATTTT. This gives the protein CASSQDWTVTTDTQYF.